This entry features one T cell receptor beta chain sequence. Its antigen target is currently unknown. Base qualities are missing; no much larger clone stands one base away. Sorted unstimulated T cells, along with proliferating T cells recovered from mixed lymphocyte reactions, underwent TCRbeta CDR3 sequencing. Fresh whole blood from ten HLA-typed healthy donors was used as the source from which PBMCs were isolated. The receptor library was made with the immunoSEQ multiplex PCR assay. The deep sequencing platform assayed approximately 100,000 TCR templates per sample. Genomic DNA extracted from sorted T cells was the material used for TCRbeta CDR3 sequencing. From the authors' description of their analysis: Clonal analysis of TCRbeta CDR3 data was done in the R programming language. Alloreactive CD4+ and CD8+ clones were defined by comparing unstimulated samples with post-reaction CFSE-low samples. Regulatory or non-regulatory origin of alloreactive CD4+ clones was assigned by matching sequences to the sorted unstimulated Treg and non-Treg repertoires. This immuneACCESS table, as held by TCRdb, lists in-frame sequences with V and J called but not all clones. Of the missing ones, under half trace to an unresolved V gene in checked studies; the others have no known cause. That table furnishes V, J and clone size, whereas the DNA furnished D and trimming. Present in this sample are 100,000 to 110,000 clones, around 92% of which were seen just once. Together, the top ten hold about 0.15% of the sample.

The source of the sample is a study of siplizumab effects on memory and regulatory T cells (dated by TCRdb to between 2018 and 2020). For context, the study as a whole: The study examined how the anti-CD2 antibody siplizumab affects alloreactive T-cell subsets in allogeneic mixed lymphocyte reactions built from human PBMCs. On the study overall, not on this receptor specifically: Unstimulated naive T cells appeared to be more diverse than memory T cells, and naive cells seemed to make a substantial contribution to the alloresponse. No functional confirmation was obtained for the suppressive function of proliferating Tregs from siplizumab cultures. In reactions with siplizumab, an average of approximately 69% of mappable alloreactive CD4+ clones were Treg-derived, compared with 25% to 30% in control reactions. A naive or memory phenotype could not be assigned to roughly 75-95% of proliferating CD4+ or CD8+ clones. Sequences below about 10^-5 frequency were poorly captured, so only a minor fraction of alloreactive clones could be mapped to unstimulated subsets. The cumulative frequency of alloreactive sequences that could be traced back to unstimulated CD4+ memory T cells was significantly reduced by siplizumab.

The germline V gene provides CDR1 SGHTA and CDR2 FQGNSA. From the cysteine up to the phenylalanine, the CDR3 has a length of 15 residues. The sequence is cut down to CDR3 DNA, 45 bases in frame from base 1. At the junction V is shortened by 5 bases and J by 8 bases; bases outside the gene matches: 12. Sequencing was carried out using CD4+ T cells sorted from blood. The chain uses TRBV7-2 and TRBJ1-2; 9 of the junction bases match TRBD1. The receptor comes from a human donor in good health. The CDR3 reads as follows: CASSPTTGGPYGYTF. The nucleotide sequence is TGTGCCAGCAGCCCTACAACAGGGGGCCCTTACGGCTACACCTTC.